Included here is one T cell receptor (beta chain) sequence, with context. The antigen this receptor binds is unknown. The input lacks base qualities; no much larger clone sits a single base away. The data stem from a study of blood T cell repertoires in COVID-19 (dated by TCRdb to about 2020). About the investigation overall: Samples from collaborators originated in the United States, Italy and Spain and spanned both the acute and convalescent phases of COVID-19. Samples came from the ongoing ImmuneRACE study (first 160 participants) plus 1,254 subjects from 6 global collaborators. HLA class I and class II types, where available, came from metadata supplied by the sample provider rather than from assay-based typing. The material from the prospective study consisted of cDNA or gDNA derived from T cells, B-cell-depleted T cells, or PBMCs. The repertoires were released in a freely available public database meant as a resource for research on the immune response to SARS-CoV-2. Nearly every sample came with metadata listing a de-identified subject ID, COVID-19 status, age in years and sex. Deeply sampled blood TCRbeta repertoires from subjects exposed to, actively infected with, or recovered from COVID-19 were included in the dataset.

V sheds 0 bases and J sheds 12 bases, leaving 13 bases between their ends. Spanning cysteine to phenylalanine, the CDR3 consists of 12 amino acids. Of the read, only the CDR3 DNA is kept; its 36 bases are in frame from base 1. The CDR1 and CDR2 encoded by the germline V gene (reference sequence) are GTSNPN and SVGIG. Beyond this particular receptor, the publication reports: The amount of clinical and demographic metadata varied by source and participant and was provided uncurated.

The immunoSEQ Assay, a bias-controlled multiplex PCR, was used to amplify TCRbeta CDR3 regions from genomic DNA. The authors' pipeline ran thus. The number of nucleated cells in each sample was estimated from the amplification of reference gene primers within the assay. To quantify the absolute abundance of each unique TCRbeta CDR3 rearrangement, sequence reads were collapsed and filtered. For each sample, productive Simpson clonality was calculated as the square root of Simpson's diversity index over productive rearrangements. The source is immuneACCESS, and TCRdb retained only in-frame sequences with V and J called. Part of the clones is not carried over; for the studies checked, unresolved V genes explain less than half of this, and the remainder is unexplained. That table supplies the V and J calls and clone size; D and trimming were determined from the DNA. This sample has about 260,000 clones in its table, and approximately 86% of those were observed once. About 10% of the sample belongs to the ten largest clones.

A second Seattle source provided samples from volunteer blood donors who had recovered from COVID-19. Whole blood was collected in K2EDTA tubes by collaborating institutions according to the institutions' own protocols. Collaborator samples were shipped for TCRbeta analysis as frozen whole blood, isolated PBMCs, or DNA extracted from either sample type. The chain joins TRBV30 to TRBJ2-3, and TRBD2 may be the D gene, going by 5 matching bases. Input material: peripheral blood. The TCR originated in a man in his forties who had recovered from COVID-19. The CDR3: CAWSVRAPGQYF. The DNA sequence follows: TGTGCCTGGAGTGTGCGGGCTCCTGGACAGTATTTT.